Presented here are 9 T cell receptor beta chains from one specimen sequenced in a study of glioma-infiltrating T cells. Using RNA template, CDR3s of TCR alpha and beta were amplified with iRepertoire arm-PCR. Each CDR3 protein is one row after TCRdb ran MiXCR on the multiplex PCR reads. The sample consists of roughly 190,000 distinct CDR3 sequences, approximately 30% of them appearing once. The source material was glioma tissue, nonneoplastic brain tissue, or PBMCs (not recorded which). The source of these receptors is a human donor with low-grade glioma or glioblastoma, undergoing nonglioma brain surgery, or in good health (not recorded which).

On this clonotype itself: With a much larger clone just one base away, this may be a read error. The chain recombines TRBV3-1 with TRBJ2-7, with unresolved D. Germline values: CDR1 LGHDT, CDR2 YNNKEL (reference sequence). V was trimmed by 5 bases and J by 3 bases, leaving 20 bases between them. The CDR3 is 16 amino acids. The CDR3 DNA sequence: TGTGCCAGCAGCAAGGTAGTCCCCAAAGGGATCTACGAGCAGTACTTC. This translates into CASSKVVPKGIYEQYF.

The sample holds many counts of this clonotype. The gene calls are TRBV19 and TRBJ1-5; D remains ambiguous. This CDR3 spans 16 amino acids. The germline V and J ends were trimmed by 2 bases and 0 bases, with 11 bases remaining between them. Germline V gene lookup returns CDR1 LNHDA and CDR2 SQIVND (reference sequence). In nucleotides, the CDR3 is TGTGCCAGTAGTATAAAGGGATATTATAGCAATCAGCCCCAGCATTTT. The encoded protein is CASSIKGYYSNQPQHF.

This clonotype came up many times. In DNA, the CDR3 is TGTGCCAGCAGTGAAAAGGGATTTTTTGGAACCGGGGAGCTGTTTTTT. Protein product: CASSEKGFFGTGELFF. The rearrangement joins TRBV2 to TRBJ2-2; D call uncertain. The CDR3 covers 16 residues. V was trimmed by 2 bases and J by 5 bases, leaving 15 bases between them. CDR1 SNHLY and CDR2 FYNNEI come from the germline V gene.

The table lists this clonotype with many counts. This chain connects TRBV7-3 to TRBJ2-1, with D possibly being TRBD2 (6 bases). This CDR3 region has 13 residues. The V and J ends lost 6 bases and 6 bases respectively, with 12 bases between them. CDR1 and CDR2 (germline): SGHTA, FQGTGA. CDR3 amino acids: CASSPGTFNEQFF. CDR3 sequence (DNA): TGTGCCAGCAGTCCCGGGACTTTCAATGAGCAGTTCTTC.

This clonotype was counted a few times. CDR3: CASSGQPGAAFSPLHF. CDR3 nucleotide sequence: TGTGCCAGCAGCGGTCAGCCGGGGGCCGCTTTTTCACCCCTCCACTTT. V is TRBV5-5 and J is TRBJ1-6; a possible D gene is TRBD1 (6 bases). Looked up from germline, CDR1 is SGHKS and CDR2 is YYEKEE (reference sequence). The CDR3 covers 16 residues. V was pared by 4 bases and J by 9 bases, with 20 bases between.

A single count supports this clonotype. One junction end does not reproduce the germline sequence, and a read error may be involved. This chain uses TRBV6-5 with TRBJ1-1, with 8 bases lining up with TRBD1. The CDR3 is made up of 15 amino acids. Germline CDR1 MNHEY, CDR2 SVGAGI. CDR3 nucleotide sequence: TGTGCCAGCAGTTACCAGGGGGCTAGGGACACTGAACCTTTCTTT. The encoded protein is CASSYQGARDTEPFF.

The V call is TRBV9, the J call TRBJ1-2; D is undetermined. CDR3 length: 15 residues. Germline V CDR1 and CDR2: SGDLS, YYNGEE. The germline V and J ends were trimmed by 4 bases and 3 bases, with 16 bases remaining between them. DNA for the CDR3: TGTGCCAGCAGCTCCCGACCGGGTAAGGACTATGGCTACACCTTC. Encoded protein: CASSSRPGKDYGYTF.

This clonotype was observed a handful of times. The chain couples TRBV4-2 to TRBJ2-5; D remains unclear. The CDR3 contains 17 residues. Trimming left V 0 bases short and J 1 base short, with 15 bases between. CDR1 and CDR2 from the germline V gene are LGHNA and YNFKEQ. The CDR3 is CASSQDPNSLTQETQYF. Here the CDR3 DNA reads TGTGCCAGCAGCCAAGATCCAAATAGCTTAACCCAAGAGACCCAGTACTTC.

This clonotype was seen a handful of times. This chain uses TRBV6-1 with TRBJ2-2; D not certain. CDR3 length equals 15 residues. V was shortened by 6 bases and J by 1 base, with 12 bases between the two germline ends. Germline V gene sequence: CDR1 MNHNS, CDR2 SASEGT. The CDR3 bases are TGTGCCAGCAGACCCGACAAATTGAACACCGGGGAGCTGTTTTTT. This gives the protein CASRPDKLNTGELFF.